The 11 T cell receptor beta chains below were found in one sample sequenced in a study of OX40 agonist ivuxolimab in advanced cancers. Libraries were prepared by immunoSEQ multiplex PCR; TCRdb keeps only in-frame clonotypes and omits some of them. The sample has about 79,000 clones; over 80% are singletons. The input for sequencing was CD4+ or CD8+ T cells sorted from blood, taken in a trial of the OX40 agonist ivuxolimab. These receptors were taken from an adult with an advanced solid tumor such as melanoma, head and neck, liver or kidney cancer.

The chain carries TRBV7-9 and TRBJ1-4; D possibly corresponds to TRBD1 (6 bases). The V end lost 2 bases, the J end lost 7 bases, and 14 bases lay between the germline ends. CDR1 is SEHNR and CDR2 is FQNEAQ in the germline V gene (reference sequence). This CDR3 has 15 residues. CDR3 in DNA: TGTGCCAGCAGCTTAACGGGGGGGCTCGGTGAAAAACTGTTTTTT. Its protein product is CASSLTGGLGEKLFF.

V usage is TRBV5-8 and J usage is TRBJ2-1; 10 bases agree with TRBD1. The V segment lost 0 bases and the J segment 8 bases; nucleotides outside the gene matches: 8. Germline loops: CDR1 SGHTS, CDR2 YDEGEE. The CDR3 covers 16 residues. CDR3 bases: TGTGCCAGCAGCTTGGATGGGACAGGGGCGAAAGATGAGCAGTTCTTC. It yields the protein CASSLDGTGAKDEQFF.

The J gene is TRBJ2-7, the V gene TRBV30; D is possibly TRBD1 (6 bases). Germline CDR1 and CDR2: GTSNPN and SVGIG (reference sequence). The length of the CDR3 is 13 residues. Between the trimmed V and J ends, which lost 5 bases and 0 bases, there was a span of 11 bases. The CDR3 region has the DNA TGTGCCTGGGGGACACCAGTCTCCTACGAGCAGTACTTC. This sequence encodes CAWGTPVSYEQYF.

The V gene is TRBV5-6, the J gene TRBJ1-1; 10 bases agree with TRBD1. Looked up from germline, CDR1 is SGHDT and CDR2 is YYEEEE. The CDR3 has 16 amino acids. J lost 4 bases, V lost 4 bases, and 10 bases had no gene match. DNA for the CDR3: TGTGCCAGCAGCCCGGACAGGGGGTATGCTGGCACTGAAGCTTTCTTT. It translates to CASSPDRGYAGTEAFF.

This clone was recorded a few times. The chain carries TRBV2 and TRBJ2-5; tentative D call: TRBD1 (6 bases). Deletions cut 4 bases from V and 2 bases from J, with 26 bases between. The CDR3 is made up of 19 amino acids. The germline V gene has CDR1 SNHLY and CDR2 FYNNEI. As DNA, the CDR3 is TGTGCCAGCAGTGGAGGGGGAGCGACACGTGGCGGCGGTCAAGAGACCCAGTACTTC. Protein product: CASSGGGATRGGGQETQYF.

The chain has TRBV19 and TRBJ2-5; the D gene is possibly TRBD1 (6 bases). CDR3 size: 14 residues. V was shortened by 4 bases and J by 1 base, with 10 bases between the two germline ends. The germline V gene has CDR1 LNHDA and CDR2 SQIVND (reference sequence). CDR3 in amino acids: CASSKGDIQETQYF. In DNA, the CDR3 is TGTGCCAGTAGTAAGGGGGATATCCAAGAGACCCAGTACTTC.

The chain carries TRBV30 and TRBJ1-2, with 12 positions matching TRBD1. Germline V gene lookup returns CDR1 GTSNPN and CDR2 SVGIG (reference sequence). The CDR3 contains 16 residues. The J segment lost 8 bases and the V segment lost 6 bases, leaving 16 bases of the junction unmatched. The CDR3 loop is CACNLLGDRGLRGYTF. In DNA form, the CDR3 reads TGTGCCTGTAACCTCTTGGGGGACAGGGGGCTCAGGGGCTACACCTTC.

This chain joins TRBV27 and TRBJ2-7, with D perhaps matching TRBD1 (8 bases). The CDR3 runs 15 residues. The germline gives CDR1 MNHEY, CDR2 SMNVEV (reference sequence). Trimming took off 6 bases at V and 6 bases at J, with 21 bases between the two ends. CDR3 sequence reads: CASRQRTGSGGEQYF. As DNA, the CDR3 is TGTGCCAGCAGGCAACGGACAGGGTCGGGGGGCGAGCAGTACTTC.

The rearrangement uses TRBV28 and TRBJ2-7; tentative D call: TRBD2 (7 bases). Trimming left V 2 bases short and J 2 bases short, with 10 bases between. The CDR3 covers 14 residues. CDR1 is MDHEN, CDR2 SYDVKM, per germline. The CDR3 DNA reads TGTGCCAGCAGTTTAGGGGGGGCGACCTACGAGCAGTACTTC. This sequence encodes CASSLGGATYEQYF.

The table lists this clone with a count of one. The J gene is TRBJ1-1, the V gene TRBV5-1, with 9 bases that match TRBD1. Germline trimming cut 1 base from V and 6 bases from J; bases unmatched to any gene: 4. CDR1 and CDR2 (germline): SGHRS, YFSETQ. The CDR3 covers 14 residues. The CDR3 is CASSLNRGRSEAFF. Written as DNA, the CDR3 is TGCGCCAGCAGCTTGAACAGGGGGCGATCTGAAGCTTTCTTT.

The V call is TRBV7-3, the J call TRBJ2-2, with 11 nucleotides matching TRBD1. This CDR3 has 15 residues. Germline values: CDR1 SGHTA, CDR2 FQGTGA. J gave up 5 bases and V 6 bases, and 5 bases lay outside the gene matches. The CDR3 DNA reads TGTGCCAGCAGACCCCGGGACAGGGGGACCGGGGAGCTGTTTTTT. Translating gives CASRPRDRGTGELFF. The full variable domain, its missing parts supplied by reference TRBV7-3 and TRBJ2-2, is GAGVSQTPSNKVTEKGKYVELRCDPISGHTALYWYRQSLGQGPEFLIYFQGTGAADDSGLPNDRFFAVRPEGSVSTLKIQRTERGDSAVYLCASRPRDRGTGELFFGEGSRLTVL.